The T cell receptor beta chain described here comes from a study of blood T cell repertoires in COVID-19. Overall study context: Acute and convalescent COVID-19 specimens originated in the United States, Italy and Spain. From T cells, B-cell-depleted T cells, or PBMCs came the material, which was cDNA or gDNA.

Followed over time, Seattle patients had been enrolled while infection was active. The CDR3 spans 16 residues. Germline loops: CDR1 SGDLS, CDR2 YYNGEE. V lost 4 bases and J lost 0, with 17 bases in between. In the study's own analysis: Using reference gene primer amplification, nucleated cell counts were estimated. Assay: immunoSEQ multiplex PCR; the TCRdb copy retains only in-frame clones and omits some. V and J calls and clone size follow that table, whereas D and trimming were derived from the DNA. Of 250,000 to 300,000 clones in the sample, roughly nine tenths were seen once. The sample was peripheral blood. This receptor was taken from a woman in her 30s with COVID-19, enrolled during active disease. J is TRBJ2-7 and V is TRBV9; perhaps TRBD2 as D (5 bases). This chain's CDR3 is CASSSMPGGSSYEQYF. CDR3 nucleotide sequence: TGTGCCAGCAGCTCGATGCCAGGAGGCAGCTCCTACGAGCAGTACTTC.